Each of the 23 T cell receptor beta chains below was sequenced from the same sample in a study of T cell responses to AZD1222 COVID-19 vaccine. Clones were read by immunoSEQ multiplex PCR, and TCRdb kept only the in-frame ones, dropping some. The sample has around 140,000 clones; roughly 90% are singletons. The sequencing used peripheral blood, collected 28 days after the second AZD1222 dose. Receptors originate from an adult who received the AZD1222 COVID-19 vaccine.

This clone was detected once. The sample holds other DNA sequences that translate to the same CDR3. The rearrangement uses TRBV27 and TRBJ2-1; the D gene is possibly TRBD2 (5 bases). V shed 2 bases and J shed 6 bases, with 8 bases lying between them. The CDR3 extends over 13 amino acids. The germline V gene has CDR1 MNHEY and CDR2 SMNVEV (reference sequence). Here the CDR3 DNA reads TGTGCCAGCAGTTTAGGACTCCCCAATGAGCAGTTCTTC. Encoded protein: CASSLGLPNEQFF.

CDR3 sequence reads: CASSRDRADGYTF. As DNA, the CDR3 is TGTGCCAGCAGCAGGGACAGGGCCGACGGCTACACCTTC. V is TRBV7-9 and J is TRBJ1-2; TRBD1 aligns across 9 bases. The CDR3 length is 13 residues. Unmatched junction bases numbered 6, after V lost 5 bases and J lost 8 bases. Germline CDR1 SEHNR, CDR2 FQNEAQ (reference sequence).

The chain has TRBV6-6 and TRBJ1-2; 7 bases match TRBD1. Trimming at V came to 2 bases and at J to 2 bases, leaving 5 bases not matched to a gene. The CDR3 consists of 15 residues. Germline loops: CDR1 MNHNY, CDR2 SVGAGI (reference sequence). CDR3 sequence: CASSYGWTGNYGYTF. CDR3 bases: TGTGCCAGCAGTTACGGCTGGACAGGCAACTATGGCTACACCTTC.

As DNA, the CDR3 is TGTGCCAGCAGCTTAAACAGGATCAATGAGCAGTTCTTC. Encoded protein: CASSLNRINEQFF. This chain links TRBV7-3 with TRBJ2-1; a weak D match, TRBD1 (5 bases). The V end was cut by 1 base, the J end by 6 bases, with 7 bases between. Germline CDR1 SGHTA, CDR2 FQGTGA. The CDR3 loop spans 13 amino acids.

This clone is medium-sized by share. The V and J genes are TRBV6-6 and TRBJ1-2; D unclear. Germline loops: CDR1 MNHNY, CDR2 SVGAGI (reference sequence). The V end lost 7 bases, the J end lost 2 bases, and 14 bases lay between the germline ends. There are 14 residues in the CDR3. CDR3 DNA: TGTGCCAGCACCCCGACGGAGTCCAACTATGGCTACACCTTC. Protein: CASTPTESNYGYTF.

CDR3: CASSLGGTSGTETQYF. CDR3 sequence (DNA): TGTGCCAGCAGCTTAGGAGGGACTAGCGGGACTGAGACCCAGTACTTC. This rearrangement joins TRBV11-3 to TRBJ2-5; 13 bases match TRBD2. V lost 1 base, J lost 5 bases, and 4 bases stayed unmatched. This CDR3 spans 16 amino acids. Germline V gives CDR1 SGHNT, CDR2 YENEEA.

The V and J genes are TRBV28 and TRBJ1-5; D gene unclear. Trimming left V 1 base short and J 4 bases short, with 17 bases between. Germline CDR1 is MDHEN and CDR2 is SYDVKM. CDR3 length equals 17 residues. The DNA of the CDR3 is TGTGCCAGCAGTTTATTAGATGTCGCAGGCATTAATCAGCCCCAGCATTTT. Translated, it gives CASSLLDVAGINQPQHF.

V gene TRBV28 combines with J gene TRBJ1-2; D perhaps matches TRBD1 (5 bases). V was shortened by 10 bases and J by 8 bases, with 20 bases between the two germline ends. CDR3 length: 13 residues. The germline V gene encodes CDR1 MDHEN and CDR2 SYDVKM. The CDR3 DNA reads as TGTGCCATAGAGAGGGAGGGACCAAGGGGCTACACCTTC. This gives the protein CAIEREGPRGYTF.

The chain employs TRBV7-2 and TRBJ2-7; D gene unclear. CDR1 is SGHTA, CDR2 FQGNSA, per germline. This CDR3 comprises 14 residues. Trimming removed 1 base at V and 0 bases at J, with 7 bases between. The CDR3 sequence is CASSLETHSYEQYF. Written as DNA, the CDR3 is TGTGCCAGCAGCTTAGAGACGCACTCCTACGAGCAGTACTTC.

The chain is built from TRBV9 and TRBJ1-2; D gene uncertain. The CDR3 is 12 amino acids. V was cut by 4 bases and J by 8 bases, with 12 bases left in between. Germline V gene sequence: CDR1 SGDLS, CDR2 YYNGEE. In nucleotides, the CDR3 is TGTGCCAGCAGCAATAACGATTTGGGCTACACCTTC. Its protein is CASSNNDLGYTF.

The rearrangement links TRBV18 to TRBJ1-1; D unresolved. Germline-derived CDR1 and CDR2 are KGHSH and LQKENI. The CDR3 has 12 amino acids. The ends were cut back, 0 bases at V and 10 bases at J, with 9 bases in the middle. CDR3 amino acids: CASSPPAGAAFF. The CDR3 region has the DNA TGTGCCAGCTCACCACCTGCCGGCGCAGCTTTCTTT.

The chain links TRBV7-2 to TRBJ1-1, with no clear D. Germline lookup yields CDR1 SGHTA and CDR2 FQGNSA. Trimming removed 0 bases from V and 1 base from J, with 9 bases in between. The CDR3 runs 15 residues. As DNA, the CDR3 is TGTGCCAGCAGCTTAGCGCCGGGAAGGAACACTGAAGCTTTCTTT. It yields the protein CASSLAPGRNTEAFF.

As concerns this clone: This sample includes further DNA sequences coding for the same CDR3. V usage is TRBV30 and J usage is TRBJ1-3; D remains ambiguous. The V end was cut by 1 base, the J end by 7 bases, with 5 bases between. CDR3 length: 11 residues. Germline assignment: CDR1 GTSNPN and CDR2 SVGIG (reference sequence). The CDR3 sequence is CAWSGGNTIYF. CDR3 coding DNA: TGTGCCTGGAGTGGAGGGAACACCATATATTTT.

The rearrangement joins TRBV6-2 or TRBV6-3 to TRBJ1-2; TRBD1 agrees at 9 bases. Losses at the gene ends were 6 bases for V and 0 bases for J; bases not matched to a gene: 5. Germline V lookup: CDR1 MNHEY, CDR2 SVGEGT. The CDR3 runs to 15 residues. DNA of the CDR3: TGTGCCAGCAGCGACAGGGGGAACTCTAACTATGGCTACACCTTC. Translating it yields CASSDRGNSNYGYTF.

This clone was counted once. The rearrangement joins TRBV7-3 to TRBJ2-7; 15 nucleotides agree with TRBD2. With 3 bases clipped from V and 6 bases from J, the junction kept 0 bases outside the gene matches. This CDR3 is built from 14 residues. Per germline, CDR1 SGHTA and CDR2 FQGTGA. The CDR3 loop is CASSLGLAGGEQYF. In nucleotides, the CDR3 is TGTGCCAGCAGCTTGGGACTAGCGGGAGGCGAGCAGTACTTC.

The CDR3, as DNA: TGTGCCAGCAGTTACCGGGACAGGGGGACAAGAGCTTTCTTT. Its protein product is CASSYRDRGTRAFF. The rearrangement joins TRBV28 to TRBJ1-1; TRBD1 matches at 11 bases. CDR3 length equals 14 residues. Germline values: CDR1 MDHEN, CDR2 SYDVKM. V was clipped by 4 bases and J by 10 bases; unmatched bases: 8.

This chain uses TRBV14 with TRBJ1-1, with D perhaps TRBD1 (5 bases). The V end was cut by 0 bases, the J end by 0 bases, with 14 bases between. Per the germline V gene, CDR1 is SGHDN and CDR2 is FVKESK. This CDR3 comprises 17 residues. The CDR3 bases are TGTGCCAGCAGCCAAGATCGGGGCCGGGGGTTGAACACTGAAGCTTTCTTT. It yields the protein CASSQDRGRGLNTEAFF.

V gene TRBV10-3 combines with J gene TRBJ1-1, with no clear D. V lost 4 bases, J lost 3 bases, and 9 bases lay in between. The CDR3 runs 13 residues. The germline CDR1 and CDR2 sequences are ENHRY and SYGVKD. In nucleotides, the CDR3 is TGTGCCATCAGTGTTAGGGTGGACACTGAAGCTTTCTTT. As protein: CAISVRVDTEAFF.

In its sample, this clone was seen once. The chain uses TRBV15 and TRBJ1-2, with D possibly matching TRBD1 (5 bases). CDR1 and CDR2 (germline): LNHNV, YYDKDF (reference sequence). The V end lost 1 base, the J end lost 8 bases, and 14 bases lay between the germline ends. CDR3 size: 14 residues. CDR3 nucleotides: TGTGCCACCAGCAGAGGGGACTGGGAAGGGGGCTACACCTTC. Protein product: CATSRGDWEGGYTF.

The rearrangement links TRBV4-3 to TRBJ1-1; 7 bases align to TRBD1. After removal of 4 bases from V and 1 base from J, the junction contained 6 bases not matched to a gene. Germline CDR1 LGHNA, CDR2 YSLEER. The CDR3 has 15 residues. The CDR3 here is CASSPGTEQNTEAFF. The CDR3 DNA sequence: TGCGCCAGCAGCCCGGGGACAGAGCAGAACACTGAAGCTTTCTTT.

This sequence joins TRBV28 and TRBJ2-2; D possibly corresponds to TRBD2 (5 bases). The CDR3 contains 12 residues. CDR1 is MDHEN and CDR2 is SYDVKM in the germline V gene. V was trimmed by 6 bases and J by 7 bases, leaving 9 bases between them. This chain's CDR3 is CASRSGGGELFF. The CDR3 DNA reads as TGTGCCAGCAGATCCGGAGGCGGGGAGCTGTTTTTT.

This chain links TRBV27 with TRBJ2-7; 9 bases align to TRBD1. The CDR3 covers 15 residues. Trimming at V came to 3 bases and at J to 3 bases, leaving 6 bases not matched to a gene. The germline V gene has CDR1 MNHEY and CDR2 SMNVEV (reference sequence). The CDR3 coding sequence is TGTGCCAGCAGTTTTGGCGGGACAGGGATCTACGAGCAGTACTTC. Its protein is CASSFGGTGIYEQYF.

The chain combines TRBV18 with TRBJ2-3; TRBD2 aligns across 7 bases. Per the germline V gene, CDR1 is KGHSH and CDR2 is LQKENI. Unmatched junction bases numbered 12, after V lost 9 bases and J lost 6 bases. The CDR3 spans 14 residues. The CDR3 sequence is CASSGAGVPDTQYF. As DNA, the CDR3 is TGTGCCAGTTCGGGCGCGGGGGTCCCGGATACGCAGTATTTT.